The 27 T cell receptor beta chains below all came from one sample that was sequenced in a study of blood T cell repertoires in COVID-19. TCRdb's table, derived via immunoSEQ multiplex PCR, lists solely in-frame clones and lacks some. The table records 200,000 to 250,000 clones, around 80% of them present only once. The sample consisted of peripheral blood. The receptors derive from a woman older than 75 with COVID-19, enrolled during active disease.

The CDR3 nucleotides read TGTGCCAGCAGCCTGCCGCAGGGGGCGAACACTGAAGCTTTCTTT. Residues: CASSLPQGANTEAFF. The chain employs TRBV5-4 and TRBJ1-1, with 8 bases fitting TRBD1. Germline CDR1 SGHNT, CDR2 YYREEE (reference sequence). The CDR3 extends over 15 amino acids. The V and J ends lost 4 bases and 1 base, in that order; junction bases with no gene match: 6.

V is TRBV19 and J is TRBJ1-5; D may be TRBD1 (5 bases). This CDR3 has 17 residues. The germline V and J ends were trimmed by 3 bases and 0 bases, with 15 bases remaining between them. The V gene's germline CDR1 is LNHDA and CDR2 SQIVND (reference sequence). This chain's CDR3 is CASSIPPRRASNQPQHF. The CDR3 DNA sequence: TGTGCCAGTAGTATTCCCCCGCGCAGGGCTAGCAATCAGCCCCAGCATTTT.

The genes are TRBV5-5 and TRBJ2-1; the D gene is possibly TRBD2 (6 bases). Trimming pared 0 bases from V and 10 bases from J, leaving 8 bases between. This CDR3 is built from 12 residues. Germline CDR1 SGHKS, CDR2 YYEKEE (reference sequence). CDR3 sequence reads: CASSLAAGEQFF. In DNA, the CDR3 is TGTGCCAGCAGCTTGGCCGCGGGAGAGCAGTTCTTC.

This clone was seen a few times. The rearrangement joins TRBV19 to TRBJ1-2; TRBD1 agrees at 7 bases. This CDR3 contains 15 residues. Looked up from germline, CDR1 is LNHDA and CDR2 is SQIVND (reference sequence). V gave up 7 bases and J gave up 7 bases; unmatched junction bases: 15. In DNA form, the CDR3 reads TGTGCCAGTATACCGAAGGGCCGAGGGGGCGTTGGCTACACCTTC. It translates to CASIPKGRGGVGYTF.

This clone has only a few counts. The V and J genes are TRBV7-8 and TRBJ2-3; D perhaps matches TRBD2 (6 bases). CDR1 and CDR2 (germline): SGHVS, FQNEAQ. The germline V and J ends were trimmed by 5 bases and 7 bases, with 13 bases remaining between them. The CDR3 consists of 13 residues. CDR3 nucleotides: TGTGCCAGCAGCATAACGGGAGAGAATACGCAGTATTTT. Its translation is CASSITGENTQYF. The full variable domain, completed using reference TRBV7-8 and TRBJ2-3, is GAGVSQSPRYKVAKRGQDVALRCDPISGHVSLFWYQQALGQGPEFLTYFQNEAQLDKSGLPSDRFFAERPEGSVSTLKIQRTQQEDSAVYLCASSITGENTQYFGPGTRLTVL.

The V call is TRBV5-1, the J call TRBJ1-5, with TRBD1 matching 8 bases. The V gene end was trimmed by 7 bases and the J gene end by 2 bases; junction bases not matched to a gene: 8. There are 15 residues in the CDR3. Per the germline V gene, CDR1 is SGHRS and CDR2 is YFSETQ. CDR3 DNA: TGCGCCAGCGCTATCTCGACAGGGGGCAATCAGCCCCAGCATTTT. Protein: CASAISTGGNQPQHF.

CDR3 sequence: CATVKREITDTQYF. In DNA, the CDR3 is TGTGCCACCGTGAAGCGGGAGATAACAGATACGCAGTATTTT. The chain carries TRBV28 and TRBJ2-3; 8 bases are shared with TRBD2. Germline V lookup: CDR1 MDHEN, CDR2 SYDVKM. With V trimmed by 10 bases and J by 3 bases, 9 bases remained unmatched. The CDR3 runs to 14 residues.

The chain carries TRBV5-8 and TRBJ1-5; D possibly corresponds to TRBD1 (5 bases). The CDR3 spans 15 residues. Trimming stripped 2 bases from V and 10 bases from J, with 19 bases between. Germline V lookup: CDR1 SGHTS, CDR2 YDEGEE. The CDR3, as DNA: TGTGCCAGCAGCTTTTCCCCCTTGGGGGAGGTCCCCCAGCATTTT. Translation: CASSFSPLGEVPQHF.

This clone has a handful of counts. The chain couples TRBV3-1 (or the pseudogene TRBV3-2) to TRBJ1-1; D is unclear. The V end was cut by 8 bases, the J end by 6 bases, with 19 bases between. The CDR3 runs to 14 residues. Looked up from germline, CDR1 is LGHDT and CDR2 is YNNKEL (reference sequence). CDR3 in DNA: TGTGCCAGCTCGGACTATGGGAGAATAGCTGAAGCTTTCTTT. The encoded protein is CASSDYGRIAEAFF.

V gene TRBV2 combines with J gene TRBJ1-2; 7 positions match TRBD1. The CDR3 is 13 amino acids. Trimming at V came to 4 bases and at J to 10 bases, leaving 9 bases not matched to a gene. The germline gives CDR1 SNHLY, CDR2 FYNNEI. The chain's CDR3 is CASSGSQGTPYTF. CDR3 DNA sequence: TGTGCCAGCAGTGGATCACAGGGGACCCCCTACACCTTC. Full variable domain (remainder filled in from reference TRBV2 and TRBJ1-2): EPEVTQTPSHQVTQMGQEVILRCVPISNHLYFYWYRQILGQKVEFLVSFYNNEISEKSEIFDDQFSVERPDGSNFTLKIRSTKLEDSAMYFCASSGSQGTPYTFGSGTRLTVV.

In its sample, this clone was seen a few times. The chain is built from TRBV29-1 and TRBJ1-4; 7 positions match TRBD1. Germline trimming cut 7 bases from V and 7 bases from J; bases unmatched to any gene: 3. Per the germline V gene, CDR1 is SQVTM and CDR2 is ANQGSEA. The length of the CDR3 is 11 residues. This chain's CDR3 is CSAGQAEKLFF. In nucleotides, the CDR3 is TGCAGCGCTGGACAGGCTGAAAAACTGTTTTTT.

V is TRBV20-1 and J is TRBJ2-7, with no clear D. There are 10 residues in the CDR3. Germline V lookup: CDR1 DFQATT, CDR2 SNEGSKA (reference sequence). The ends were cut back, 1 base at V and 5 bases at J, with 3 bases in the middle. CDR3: CSARADEQYF. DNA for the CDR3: TGCAGTGCTAGAGCGGACGAGCAGTACTTC.

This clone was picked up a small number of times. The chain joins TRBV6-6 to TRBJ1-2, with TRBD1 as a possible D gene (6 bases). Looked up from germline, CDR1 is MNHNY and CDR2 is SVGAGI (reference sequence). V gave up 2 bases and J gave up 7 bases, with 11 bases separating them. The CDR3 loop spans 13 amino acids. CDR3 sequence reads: CASSYQQGSGYTF. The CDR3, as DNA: TGTGCCAGCAGTTACCAACAGGGAAGTGGCTACACCTTC.

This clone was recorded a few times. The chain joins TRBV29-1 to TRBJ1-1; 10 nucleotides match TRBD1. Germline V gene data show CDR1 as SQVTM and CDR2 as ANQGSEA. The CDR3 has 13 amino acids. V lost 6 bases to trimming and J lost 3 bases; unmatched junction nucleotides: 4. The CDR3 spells CSVSGTGDTEAFF. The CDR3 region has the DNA TGCAGCGTCTCTGGGACAGGGGACACTGAAGCTTTCTTT.

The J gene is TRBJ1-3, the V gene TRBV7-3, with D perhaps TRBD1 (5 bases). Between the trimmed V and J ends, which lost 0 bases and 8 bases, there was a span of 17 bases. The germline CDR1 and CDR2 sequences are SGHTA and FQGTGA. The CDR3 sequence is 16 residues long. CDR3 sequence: CASSLTFGGSGYTIYF. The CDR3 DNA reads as TGTGCCAGCAGCTTAACGTTCGGGGGATCGGGGTACACCATATATTTT.

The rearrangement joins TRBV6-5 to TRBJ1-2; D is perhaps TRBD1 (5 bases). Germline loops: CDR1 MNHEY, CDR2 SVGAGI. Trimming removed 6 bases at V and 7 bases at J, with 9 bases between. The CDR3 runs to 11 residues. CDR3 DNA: TGTGCCAGCAGGTTGGGACTTGGCTACACCTTC. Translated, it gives CASRLGLGYTF.

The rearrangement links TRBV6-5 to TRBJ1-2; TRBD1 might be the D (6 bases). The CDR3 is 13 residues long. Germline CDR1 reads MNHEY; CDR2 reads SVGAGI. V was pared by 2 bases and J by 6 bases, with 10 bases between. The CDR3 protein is CASSYGGKHGYTF. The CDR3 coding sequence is TGTGCCAGCAGTTACGGGGGCAAGCATGGCTACACCTTC.

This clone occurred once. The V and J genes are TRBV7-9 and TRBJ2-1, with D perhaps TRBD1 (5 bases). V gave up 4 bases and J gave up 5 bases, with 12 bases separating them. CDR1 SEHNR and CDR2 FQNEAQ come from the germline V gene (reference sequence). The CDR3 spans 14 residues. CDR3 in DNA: TGTGCCAGCAGCTCTCAGGGTCGGGACAATGAGCAGTTCTTC. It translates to CASSSQGRDNEQFF.

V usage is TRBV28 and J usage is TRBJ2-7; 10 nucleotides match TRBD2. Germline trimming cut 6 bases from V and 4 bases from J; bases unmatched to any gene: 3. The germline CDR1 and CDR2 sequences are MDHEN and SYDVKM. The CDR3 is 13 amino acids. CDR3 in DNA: TGTGCCAGCAGGCTAGCGGGAGCATACGAGCAGTACTTC. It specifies CASRLAGAYEQYF.

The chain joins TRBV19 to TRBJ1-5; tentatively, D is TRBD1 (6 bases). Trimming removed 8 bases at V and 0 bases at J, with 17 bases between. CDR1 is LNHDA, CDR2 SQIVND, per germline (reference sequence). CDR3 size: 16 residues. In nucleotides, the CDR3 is TGTGCCAGTGCCCCGCTGGGGGGGGCTAGCAATCAGCCCCAGCATTTT. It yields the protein CASAPLGGASNQPQHF.

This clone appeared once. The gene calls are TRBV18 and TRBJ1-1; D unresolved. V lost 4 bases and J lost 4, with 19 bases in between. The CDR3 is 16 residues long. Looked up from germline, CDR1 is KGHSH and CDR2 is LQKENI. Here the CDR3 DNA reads TGTGCCAGCTCACTGGACTGGGAAGGTCGGGTCACTGAAGCTTTCTTT. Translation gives CASSLDWEGRVTEAFF.

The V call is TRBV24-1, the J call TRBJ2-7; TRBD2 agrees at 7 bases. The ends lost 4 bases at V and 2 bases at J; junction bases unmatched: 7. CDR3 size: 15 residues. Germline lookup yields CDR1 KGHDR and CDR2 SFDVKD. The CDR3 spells CATSDGGRATYEQYF. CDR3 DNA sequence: TGTGCCACCAGTGACGGAGGGAGGGCCACCTACGAGCAGTACTTC.

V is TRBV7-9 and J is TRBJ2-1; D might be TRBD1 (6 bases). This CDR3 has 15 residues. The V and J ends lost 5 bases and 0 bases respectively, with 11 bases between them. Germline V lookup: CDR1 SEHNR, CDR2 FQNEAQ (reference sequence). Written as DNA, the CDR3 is TGTGCCAGCAGCCGTGGACAGAACTCCTACAATGAGCAGTTCTTC. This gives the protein CASSRGQNSYNEQFF.

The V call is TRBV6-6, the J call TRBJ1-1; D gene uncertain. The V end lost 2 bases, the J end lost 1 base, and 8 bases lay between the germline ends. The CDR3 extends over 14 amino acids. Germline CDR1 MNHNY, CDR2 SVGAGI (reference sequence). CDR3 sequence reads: CASSYGETNTEAFF. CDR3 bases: TGTGCCAGCAGTTACGGGGAGACGAACACTGAAGCTTTCTTT.

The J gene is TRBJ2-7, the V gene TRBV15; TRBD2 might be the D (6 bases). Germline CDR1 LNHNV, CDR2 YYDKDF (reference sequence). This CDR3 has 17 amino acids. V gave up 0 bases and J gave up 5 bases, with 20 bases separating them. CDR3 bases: TGTGCCACCAGCAGAGAATGGTTCTGGGGGGTTGGCAACGAGCAGTACTTC. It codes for CATSREWFWGVGNEQYF.

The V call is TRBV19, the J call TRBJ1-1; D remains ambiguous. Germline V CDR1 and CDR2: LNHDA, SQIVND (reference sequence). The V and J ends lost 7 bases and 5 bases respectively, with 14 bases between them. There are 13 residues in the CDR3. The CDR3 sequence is CASTTRRGTEAFF. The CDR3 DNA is TGTGCCAGTACGACCAGAAGAGGGACTGAAGCTTTCTTT.

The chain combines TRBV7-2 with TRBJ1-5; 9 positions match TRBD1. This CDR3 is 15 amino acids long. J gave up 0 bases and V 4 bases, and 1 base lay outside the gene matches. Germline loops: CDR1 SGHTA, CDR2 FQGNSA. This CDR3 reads CASSWGQGSNQPQHF. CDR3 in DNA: TGTGCCAGCAGCTGGGGACAGGGTAGCAATCAGCCCCAGCATTTT.